These 10 T cell receptor beta chains were all obtained from the same sample, sequenced in a study of T cell changes during pregnancy in multiple sclerosis. Here immunoSEQ multiplex PCR was the method, and the copy in TCRdb shows in-frame clones only, minus some. The sample includes about 44,000 clones, roughly 96% of them seen just once. The specimen was peripheral blood, collected in the second trimester of pregnancy. These receptors were obtained from a female donor with multiple sclerosis, enrolled in a pregnancy study.

The chain is built from TRBV5-5 and TRBJ1-4, with a possible D match to TRBD1 (6 bases). The CDR3 covers 16 residues. V lost 6 bases to trimming and J lost 2 bases, with 17 bases between them. Germline V lookup: CDR1 SGHKS, CDR2 YYEKEE (reference sequence). CDR3 loop: CASTPHPTGTNEKLFF. CDR3 in DNA: TGTGCCAGCACCCCACACCCGACAGGTACTAATGAAAAACTGTTTTTT.

The rearrangement uses TRBV2 and TRBJ2-7, with TRBD1 matching over 8 bases. This CDR3 has 15 amino acids. Germline CDR1 reads SNHLY; CDR2 reads FYNNEI. V lost 2 bases, J lost 1 base, and 4 bases stayed unmatched. The CDR3 is CASSERQGISYEQYF. The CDR3 DNA is TGTGCCAGCAGTGAAAGACAGGGGATTTCCTACGAGCAGTACTTC.

This chain uses TRBV5-1 with TRBJ1-1; D is unresolved. The germline V gene encodes CDR1 SGHRS and CDR2 YFSETQ. V lost 0 bases to trimming and J lost 4 bases, with 10 bases between them. The CDR3 sequence is 14 residues long. The CDR3: CASSLVPQTTEAFF. DNA of the CDR3: TGCGCCAGCAGCTTGGTCCCACAAACCACTGAAGCTTTCTTT.

This chain links TRBV6-4 with TRBJ2-2, with 9 bases that match TRBD1. The germline CDR1 and CDR2 sequences are MRHNA and SNTAGT. This CDR3 is built from 14 residues. After removal of 6 bases from V and 6 bases from J, the junction contained 5 bases not matched to a gene. The CDR3 DNA reads as TGTGCCAGCAGCTCGGACAGGGGTGCCGGGGAGCTGTTTTTT. Translating gives CASSSDRGAGELFF.

The chain combines TRBV5-1 with TRBJ2-1, with D maybe TRBD2 (6 bases). Germline CDR1 reads SGHRS; CDR2 reads YFSETQ. The CDR3 runs 16 residues. The V and J ends lost 4 bases and 0 bases respectively, with 14 bases between them. CDR3 sequence (DNA): TGCGCCAGCAGCCCCTCTCTAGCGTTCTCCTACAATGAGCAGTTCTTC. This encodes CASSPSLAFSYNEQFF.

This clone has only one observation. V is TRBV13 and J is TRBJ2-7; perhaps TRBD1 as D (6 bases). Trimming took off 5 bases at V and 7 bases at J, with 15 bases between the two ends. CDR3 length: 13 amino acids. Germline V lookup: CDR1 PRHDT, CDR2 FYEKMQ (reference sequence). The CDR3 sequence is CASSPGPGQEQYF. The CDR3 bases are TGTGCCAGCAGCCCAGGACCTGGACAGGAGCAGTACTTC.

The chain recombines TRBV4-1 with TRBJ2-1; TRBD2 agrees at 7 bases. The V gene end was trimmed by 0 bases and the J gene end by 9 bases; junction bases not matched to a gene: 2. The CDR3 loop spans 13 amino acids. The V gene's germline CDR1 is MGHRA and CDR2 YSYEKL. The CDR3 sequence is CASSQESSGEQFF. In nucleotides, the CDR3 is TGCGCCAGCAGCCAAGAGTCTAGCGGTGAGCAGTTCTTC.

The chain links TRBV5-5 to TRBJ1-1; 10 bases are a match to TRBD1. The V segment lost 4 bases and the J segment 5 bases; nucleotides outside the gene matches: 2. The germline gives CDR1 SGHKS, CDR2 YYEKEE (reference sequence). This CDR3 contains 13 residues. CDR3 in amino acids: CASSRTGGTEAFF. CDR3 DNA sequence: TGTGCCAGCAGCCGGACAGGGGGGACTGAAGCTTTCTTT.

The chain couples TRBV5-5 to TRBJ1-5; possible D gene TRBD1, 6 bases. The germline CDR1 and CDR2 sequences are SGHKS and YYEKEE (reference sequence). Trimming shortened V by 4 bases and J by 1 base, and 15 bases separated the two germline ends. The CDR3 loop spans 16 amino acids. CDR3 bases: TGTGCCAGCAGCACCGAAGGGGGATGGAGCAATCAGCCCCAGCATTTT. The encoded protein is CASSTEGGWSNQPQHF.

The rearrangement uses TRBV27 and TRBJ2-1; D is undetermined. This CDR3 comprises 13 residues. Per the germline V gene, CDR1 is MNHEY and CDR2 is SMNVEV (reference sequence). V lost 0 bases and J 6 bases, leaving 6 bases between the germline ends. The CDR3 is CASSLSPGNEQFF. In nucleotides, the CDR3 is TGTGCCAGCAGTTTATCCCCGGGCAATGAGCAGTTCTTC.